This TCR beta chain was documented in a study of shared clonotypes between healthy human individuals. Study-wide findings and caveats: What limited the represented genetic and exposure-history diversity was the small number of donors. Estimated richness was generally greater in naive than memory subsets.

Assay runs were performed at deep level. Produced via immunoSEQ multiplex PCR; TCRdb's table is partial and in-frame only. Among about 1.5 million clones, approximately 96% were seen once, and the ten largest hold roughly 1.2%. For this clone: Its specificity is unknown.

The specimen was naive CD4+ T cells sorted from blood. Subset given: CD45RA+ positively selected. This receptor was identified in a man in his thirties or forties in good health.

CDR3 protein: CASSLNPVLGDEQYF. CDR3 DNA: TGTGCCAGCAGCTTAAATCCTGTTTTAGGCGACGAGCAGTACTTC. This rearrangement joins TRBV7-9 to TRBJ2-7, with D unclear. Germline V gives CDR1 SEHNR, CDR2 FQNEAQ (reference sequence). V was trimmed by 2 bases and J by 5 bases, leaving 16 bases between them. CDR3 size: 15 residues.